This T cell receptor (beta chain) was captured in a study of T cells after posttransplantation cyclophosphamide. Study-wide results and caveats: Blood and skin or GI T cell repertoires showed limited TRB overlap. Donor CD8+ memory clones often dominated recipient blood repertoires at later times. TRB clonality was highly associated with recipient CMV seropositivity and reactivation.

Profiling relied on immunoSEQ multiplex PCR, and the TCRdb table lists in-frame clones only, not all of them. The table includes tens of thousands of clones, over 75% detected once. Cells defined as naive were viable CD3+CD4+ or CD3+CD8+ and CCR7+CD45RA+CD45RO-CD95-CD27+CD28+. This related bone marrow graft donor gave peripheral blood on the day of marrow donation. The germline V gene encodes CDR1 SNHLY and CDR2 FYNNEI. Germline trimming cut 0 bases from V and 4 bases from J; bases unmatched to any gene: 6. The length of the CDR3 is 16 residues. Note on this clone: Its antigen is not identified.

This TCR was sampled from a man younger than 45 in good health and a related stem cell transplant donor. The sequencing input was naive CD4+ T cells sorted from blood. The rearrangement links TRBV2 to TRBJ2-1; 7 positions match TRBD2. The CDR3 spells CASSEARGGWYNEQFF. In nucleotides, the CDR3 is TGTGCCAGCAGTGAAGCCCGGGGAGGGTGGTACAATGAGCAGTTCTTC.